This T cell receptor beta chain comes out of a study of shared clonotypes between healthy human individuals. Generated by immunoSEQ multiplex PCR, the TCRdb table keeps only in-frame clones and is missing some. The data hold hundreds of thousands of clones, with approximately 96% observed a single time. The V and J ends lost 5 bases and 4 bases respectively, with 16 bases between them. The CDR3 runs to 15 residues. Per the germline V gene, CDR1 is LNHDA and CDR2 is SQIVND (reference sequence). Naive CD8 cells were CD45RO-negative, positively selected for CCR7, excluding terminally differentiated effector memory CD45RA+ cells.

This chain links TRBV19 with TRBJ2-3; D ambiguous. The source is a woman in her twenties or thirties in good health. The specimen was naive CD8+ T cells sorted from blood. CDR3 nucleotide sequence: TGTGCCAGTAGTTTCCAGGTCTCCGGCCCAGATACGCAGTATTTT. Translated: CASSFQVSGPDTQYF.